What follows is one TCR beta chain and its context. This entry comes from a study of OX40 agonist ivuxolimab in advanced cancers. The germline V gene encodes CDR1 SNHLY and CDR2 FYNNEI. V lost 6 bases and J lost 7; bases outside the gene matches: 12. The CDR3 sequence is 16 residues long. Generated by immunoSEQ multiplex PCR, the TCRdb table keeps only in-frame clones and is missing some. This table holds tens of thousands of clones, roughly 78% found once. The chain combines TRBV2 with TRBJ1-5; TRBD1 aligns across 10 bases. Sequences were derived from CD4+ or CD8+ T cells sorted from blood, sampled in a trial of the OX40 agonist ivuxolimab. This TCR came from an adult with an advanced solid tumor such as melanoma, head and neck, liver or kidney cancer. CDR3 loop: CASRTGTGDYRQPQHF. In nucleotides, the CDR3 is TGTGCCAGCAGAACCGGGACAGGGGACTATCGCCAGCCCCAGCATTTT.